Shown below are 2 T cell receptor beta chains from a single sample sequenced in a study of blood T cells in healthy people across ages. A second PCR, run for about 7 to 11 cycles, used a sample-barcoded 5' primer plus a J-beta primer mix. One entry per CDR3 protein, called by TCRdb with MiXCR from the 5' RACE reads. Found here are over 1,500,000 distinct CDR3 sequences, roughly 50% of them singletons; the top ten hold roughly 2%. The sample consisted of blood. These receptors all come from a woman in her forties in good health.

A few counts support this clonotype. The chain carries TRBV4-2 and TRBJ2-5, with 8 bases fitting TRBD2. Germline trimming cut 6 bases from V and 0 bases from J; bases unmatched to any gene: 12. CDR1 LGHNA and CDR2 YNFKEQ come from the germline V gene. The CDR3 runs to 17 residues. The CDR3 protein is CASSLGGVAGNQETQYF. The CDR3 DNA sequence: TGTGCCAGCAGTCTCGGAGGGGTAGCGGGGAACCAAGAGACCCAGTACTTC.

The V call is TRBV7-2, the J call TRBJ1-5; possible D gene TRBD1, 5 bases. Germline V CDR1 and CDR2: SGHTA, FQGNSA. Deletions cut 3 bases from V and 6 bases from J, with 15 bases between. This CDR3 comprises 15 residues. This CDR3 is CASSFGQAGTQPQHF. Here the CDR3 DNA reads TGTGCCAGCAGCTTCGGGCAGGCAGGGACTCAGCCCCAGCATTTT.